This entry lists 21 T cell receptor beta chains sequenced from one sample in a study of OX40 agonist ivuxolimab in advanced cancers. Some clones are missing from TCRdb's copy, which holds only in-frame ones; the method was immunoSEQ multiplex PCR. This repertoire shows 95,000 to 100,000 clones, roughly 80% found once; its top ten account for almost 1.5%. The sample was CD4+ or CD8+ T cells sorted from blood, taken in a trial of the OX40 agonist ivuxolimab. These receptors were taken from an adult with an advanced solid tumor such as melanoma, head and neck, liver or kidney cancer.

The CDR3 sequence is CASSPRLGQGVETQYF. CDR3 DNA sequence: TGTGCCAGCAGCCCCCGTCTCGGGCAGGGAGTAGAGACCCAGTACTTC. The genes are TRBV7-2 and TRBJ2-5, with D perhaps being TRBD1 or TRBD2 (5 bases each). Per the germline V gene, CDR1 is SGHTA and CDR2 is FQGNSA. The CDR3 contains 16 residues. Trimming took off 5 bases at V and 4 bases at J, with 20 bases between the two ends.

This clone was picked up one time. For the CDR3, the DNA is TGTGCCAGCAGCTTAGGCGGCGGGGATTGGCCTCAAGAGACCCAGTACTTC. This sequence encodes CASSLGGGDWPQETQYF. The gene calls are TRBV7-7 and TRBJ2-5; perhaps TRBD2 as D (6 bases). This CDR3 comprises 17 residues. Trimming took off 1 base at V and 2 bases at J, with 17 bases between the two ends. Germline CDR1 SSHAT, CDR2 FNYEAQ (reference sequence).

The chain couples TRBV28 to TRBJ2-2; D not resolved. CDR1 is MDHEN, CDR2 SYDVKM, per germline. The CDR3 has 14 residues. V was cut by 3 bases and J by 1 base, with 6 bases left in between. The CDR3 DNA follows: TGTGCCAGCAGTTTGTACAAGAACACCGGGGAGCTGTTTTTT. Its translation is CASSLYKNTGELFF.

This clone was seen a few times. The CDR3 region is CASSQDRTSGRATDTQYF. The CDR3 bases are TGTGCCAGCAGCCAAGATCGGACTAGCGGGAGGGCCACAGATACGCAGTATTTT. The chain is built from TRBV4-2 and TRBJ2-3, with TRBD2 identical over 15 bases. V dropped 0 bases and J dropped 2; count of bases not matched to a gene: 3. The germline V gene has CDR1 LGHNA and CDR2 YNFKEQ. CDR3 length equals 18 residues.

This rearrangement joins TRBV28 to TRBJ1-2; possibly TRBD1 for D (5 bases). Trimming removed 10 bases from V and 8 bases from J, with 17 bases in between. The CDR3 consists of 12 residues. Germline V gene lookup returns CDR1 MDHEN and CDR2 SYDVKM. The CDR3 here is CATNVGALGYTF. CDR3 nucleotide sequence: TGTGCCACCAATGTAGGGGCGCTGGGCTACACCTTC.

This clone appeared a single time. The V and J genes are TRBV5-4 and TRBJ2-2; 8 nucleotides agree with TRBD1. With V trimmed by 4 bases and J by 2 bases, 4 bases remained unmatched. The CDR3 is 15 amino acids. The V gene's germline CDR1 is SGHNT and CDR2 YYREEE (reference sequence). The CDR3 reads CASSPGGANTGELFF. CDR3 DNA: TGTGCCAGCAGCCCAGGGGGCGCAAACACCGGGGAGCTGTTTTTT.

The chain uses TRBV9 and TRBJ1-2, with D possibly TRBD1 on 5 matching bases. The germline V and J ends were trimmed by 6 bases and 12 bases, with 21 bases remaining between them. Germline loops: CDR1 SGDLS, CDR2 YYNGEE. This CDR3 has 13 residues. The CDR3: CASNARLQGRDTF. In DNA, the CDR3 is TGTGCCAGCAACGCAAGGCTCCAGGGAAGGGACACCTTC.

The J gene is TRBJ1-1, the V gene TRBV18; tentative D call: TRBD1 (5 bases). This CDR3 has 12 residues. Trimming took 2 bases from V and 7 from J, leaving 8 bases between them. Per germline, CDR1 KGHSH and CDR2 LQKENI. In DNA form, the CDR3 reads TGTGCCAGCTCACCAGGGACCGTTGAAGCTTTCTTT. Its translation: CASSPGTVEAFF.

The chain has TRBV5-1 and TRBJ2-3; TRBD2 matches at 9 bases. Looked up from germline, CDR1 is SGHRS and CDR2 is YFSETQ. The CDR3 is 16 residues long. Trimming removed 0 bases from V and 4 bases from J; junction bases left unmatched: 6. The DNA for the CDR3 is TGCGCCAGCAGCTTGGAAGACCTAGCGGGATCAGATACGCAGTATTTT. Its protein product is CASSLEDLAGSDTQYF.

The chain couples TRBV28 to TRBJ1-2; the match to TRBD1 covers 7 bases. The V gene end was trimmed by 10 bases and the J gene end by 5 bases; junction bases not matched to a gene: 13. Germline CDR1 and CDR2: MDHEN and SYDVKM. This CDR3 comprises 14 residues. This chain's CDR3 is CAISIGTALYGYTF. The DNA of the CDR3 is TGTGCCATTTCGATCGGGACAGCGCTTTATGGCTACACCTTC.

This clone was recorded only once. Additional DNA sequences in this sample encode the identical CDR3. The chain carries TRBV5-1 and TRBJ2-5; a weak D match, TRBD1 (6 bases). The CDR3 length is 14 residues. The germline CDR1 and CDR2 sequences are SGHRS and YFSETQ. Trimming pared 4 bases from V and 0 bases from J, leaving 10 bases between. CDR3 residues: CASSLRDNQETQYF. The CDR3 DNA sequence: TGCGCCAGCAGCCTCCGGGACAACCAAGAGACCCAGTACTTC.

This clone has a single count. The chain couples TRBV4-1 to TRBJ2-7; weak D call: TRBD1 (5 bases). Germline V CDR1 and CDR2: MGHRA, YSYEKL. The V end lost 0 bases, the J end lost 4 bases, and 13 bases lay between the germline ends. The CDR3 length is 15 residues. The CDR3 bases are TGCGCCAGCAGCCAAGATGACAGCGCCCCTTACGAGCAGTACTTC. Translation gives CASSQDDSAPYEQYF.

The V and J genes are TRBV5-1 and TRBJ2-5; TRBD1 aligns across 11 bases. This CDR3 is built from 15 residues. Germline loops: CDR1 SGHRS, CDR2 YFSETQ. Trimming cost V 3 bases and J 2 bases; bases outside gene matches: 3. The CDR3 nucleotides are TGCGCCAGCAGCTCCGGGACAGGGGGGCAAGAGACCCAGTACTTC. This encodes CASSSGTGGQETQYF.

This chain links TRBV5-6 with TRBJ2-3; D might be TRBD2 (6 bases). The CDR3 is made up of 15 amino acids. Trimming stripped 4 bases from V and 4 bases from J, with 16 bases between. CDR1 SGHDT and CDR2 YYEEEE come from the germline V gene. The DNA for the CDR3 is TGTGCCAGCAGCCCACAGTGGCGGGGCGCAGATACGCAGTATTTT. Its protein product is CASSPQWRGADTQYF.

This clone was counted only a few times. J is TRBJ1-2 and V is TRBV7-8, with D hard to call. Trimming pared 1 base from V and 3 bases from J, leaving 3 bases between. This CDR3 spans 12 amino acids. Germline loops: CDR1 SGHVS, CDR2 FQNEAQ. In DNA, the CDR3 is TGTGCCAGCAGCTTAGAACACTATGGCTACACCTTC. Translated, it gives CASSLEHYGYTF.

The chain links TRBV19 to TRBJ2-7; 11 bases are shared with TRBD1. Germline V gene sequence: CDR1 LNHDA, CDR2 SQIVND (reference sequence). This CDR3 is 14 amino acids long. The V segment lost 9 bases and the J segment 6 bases; nucleotides outside the gene matches: 10. The CDR3: CASRDRGYSGEQYF. The DNA of the CDR3 is TGTGCCAGCCGGGACAGGGGGTACTCTGGCGAGCAGTACTTC.

This sequence joins TRBV2 and TRBJ1-6; TRBD1 agrees at 10 bases. The CDR3 sequence is 15 residues long. CDR1 is SNHLY, CDR2 FYNNEI, per germline. Trimming took 5 bases from V and 10 from J; bases not matched to a gene: 8. Here the CDR3 DNA reads TGTGCCAGCAGTCCGGGGGCGACAGGGGGCTCACCCCTCCACTTT. Translating it yields CASSPGATGGSPLHF.

The CDR3 DNA sequence: TGTGCCAGCCTAATGCCGGGACAGGGTAATTCACCCCTCCACTTT. Protein sequence: CASLMPGQGNSPLHF. The chain combines TRBV6-5 with TRBJ1-6; 9 bases fit TRBD1. Germline CDR1 and CDR2: MNHEY and SVGAGI. V shed 8 bases, J shed 6 bases, and the junction held 8 bases outside the gene matches. CDR3 size: 15 residues.

The rearrangement links TRBV9 to TRBJ2-1, with D perhaps assigned TRBD1 or TRBD2 (5 bases each). Trimming removed 2 bases at V and 6 bases at J, with 15 bases between. The CDR3 contains 15 residues. Germline-derived CDR1 and CDR2 are SGDLS and YYNGEE. The CDR3 nucleotides read TGTGCCAGCAGCGTTACGAGCCTAGGGACCAATGAGCAGTTCTTC. This encodes CASSVTSLGTNEQFF.

This chain connects TRBV20-1 to TRBJ1-5; D is unresolved. Between the trimmed V and J ends, which lost 3 bases and 6 bases, there was a span of 6 bases. CDR3 length: 11 amino acids. Germline CDR1 DFQATT, CDR2 SNEGSKA (reference sequence). The CDR3 region has the DNA TGCAGTGCTAGGGTGGGTCAGCCCCAGCATTTT. Its protein product is CSARVGQPQHF.

This clone was detected once. The rearrangement uses TRBV5-5 and TRBJ2-5, with a possible D match to TRBD1 (5 bases). The germline V gene has CDR1 SGHKS and CDR2 YYEKEE (reference sequence). CDR3 length: 14 residues. V lost 4 bases to trimming and J lost 2 bases, with 12 bases between them. The chain's CDR3 is CASSPLDRQETQYF. CDR3 sequence (DNA): TGTGCCAGCAGCCCTCTCGACAGACAAGAGACCCAGTACTTC.